Following are 13 T cell receptor beta chains from one sample sequenced in a study of CD8+CD57+ T cells in acquired aplastic anemia (dated by TCRdb to 2017 to 2018). TCRdb names Illumina HiSeq 2000 as the instrument used. Genomic DNA was used as template for profiling of TCR beta VDJ combinations and CDR3 sequences. TCRdb itself trimmed the public reads at Q25 with fastp, ran MiXCR and retained productive beta chains. Rows with a matching CDR3 protein are joined into one entry that keeps the most common DNA and genes. The sample records 200,000 or so distinct CDR3 sequences, 64% of which are singletons. The ten largest make up 46% of the sample. Sequenced sample: sorted CD4+, CD8+, or CD8+CD57+ T cells (not recorded which) from PBMCs. These receptors originate from a human donor with severe aplastic anemia or a healthy control (not recorded which).

V and J are TRBV5-1 and TRBJ1-2, with 9 nucleotides matching TRBD1. Germline trimming cut 3 bases from V and 8 bases from J; bases unmatched to any gene: 8. Germline values: CDR1 SGHRS, CDR2 YFSETQ. The CDR3 extends over 14 amino acids. This chain's CDR3 is CASSSVQGAWGYTF. CDR3 bases: TGCGCCAGCAGCTCGGTACAGGGGGCCTGGGGCTACACCTTC.

The V gene is TRBV7-9, the J gene TRBJ1-2, with unresolved D. The CDR3 runs 13 residues. Trimming cost V 1 base and J 4 bases, with 7 bases left between them. From germline, CDR1 is SEHNR and CDR2 FQNEAQ (reference sequence). The CDR3 DNA follows: TGTGCCAGCAGCTTAGGAACCCTCTATGGCTACACCTTC. It is translated as CASSLGTLYGYTF.

This sequence joins TRBV7-9 and TRBJ1-6; unclear D gene. The CDR3 length is 15 residues. CDR1 and CDR2 from the germline V gene are SEHNR and FQNEAQ (reference sequence). Trimming removed 0 bases at V and 5 bases at J, with 8 bases between. CDR3 loop: CASSLADGNNSPLHF. CDR3 nucleotide sequence: TGTGCCAGCAGCTTAGCAGACGGGAATAATTCACCCCTCCACTTT. The variable domain in full, completed from reference TRBV7-9 and TRBJ1-6, reads DTGVSQNPRHKITKRGQNVTFRCDPISEHNRLYWYRQTLGQGPEFLTYFQNEAQLEKSRLLSDRFSAERPKGSFSTLEIQRTEQGDSAMYLCASSLADGNNSPLHFGNGTRLTVT.

The chain recombines TRBV9 with TRBJ2-7; D may be TRBD1 (5 bases). Germline assignment: CDR1 SGDLS and CDR2 YYNGEE. The CDR3 is made up of 20 amino acids. V gave up 4 bases and J gave up 0 bases, with 29 bases separating them. This CDR3 is CASSQDMAPTLGELSYEQYF. In DNA, the CDR3 is TGTGCCAGCAGCCAAGATATGGCGCCCACATTAGGGGAACTCTCCTACGAGCAGTACTTC. Based on the CDR3 plus reference TRBV9 and TRBJ2-7, the full variable domain is DSGVTQTPKHLITATGQRVTLRCSPRSGDLSVYWYQQSLDQGLQFLIQYYNGEERAKGNILERFSAQQFPDLHSELNLSSLELGDSALYFCASSQDMAPTLGELSYEQYFGPGTRLTVT.

CDR3 sequence reads: CASSFRLGQKETQYF. CDR3 sequence (DNA): TGTGCCAGCAGCTTCCGCCTTGGGCAGAAAGAGACCCAGTACTTC. V and J are TRBV13 and TRBJ2-5, with no clear D. The ends were cut back, 3 bases at V and 3 bases at J, with 14 bases in the middle. The CDR3 sequence is 15 residues long. Germline V gives CDR1 PRHDT, CDR2 FYEKMQ (reference sequence).

The chain uses TRBV11-2 and TRBJ1-5, with TRBD1 identical over 9 bases. This CDR3 is built from 15 residues. Per germline, CDR1 SGHAT and CDR2 FQNNGV. The trim removed 0 bases at V and 6 bases at J, leaving 3 bases unmatched. The CDR3 sequence is CASSLEGTGSQPQHF. Here the CDR3 DNA reads TGTGCCAGCAGCTTAGAAGGGACAGGGTCTCAGCCCCAGCATTTT.

The table lists this clonotype with many counts. One end of the junction is discordant with germline, which a read error may explain. The chain carries TRBV7-9 and TRBJ2-7, with D possibly TRBD2 on 6 matching bases. Germline assignment: CDR1 SEHNR and CDR2 FQNEAQ (reference sequence). CDR3 length: 12 amino acids. CDR3 loop: CASSPGTYEQYF. The CDR3 coding sequence is TGCGCCAGCAGCCCCGGGACTTACGAGCAGTACTTC.

V usage is TRBV15 and J usage is TRBJ2-1, with TRBD2 identical over 14 bases. This CDR3 comprises 17 residues. V was clipped by 1 base and J by 8 bases; unmatched bases: 7. The germline gives CDR1 LNHNV, CDR2 YYDKDF (reference sequence). As DNA, the CDR3 is TGTGCCACCAGCAGAGTGACTAGCGGGGGGGCGACTGATGAGCAGTTCTTC. Protein: CATSRVTSGGATDEQFF.

The chain joins TRBV29-1 to TRBJ1-1; D perhaps matches TRBD1 (5 bases). Germline values: CDR1 SQVTM, CDR2 ANQGSEA. Trimming shortened V by 5 bases and J by 4 bases, and 11 bases separated the two germline ends. This CDR3 contains 12 residues. The CDR3 loop reads CSVSSGSTEAFF. The CDR3 bases are TGCAGCGTTTCTTCAGGGTCCACTGAAGCTTTCTTT.

This chain uses TRBV19 with TRBJ1-1; D possibly corresponds to TRBD1 (5 bases). V was pared by 6 bases and J by 4 bases, with 9 bases between. The CDR3 is 12 residues long. In germline, CDR1 is LNHDA, CDR2 SQIVND (reference sequence). The CDR3 DNA sequence: TGTGCCAGTAGAGGACAATCCACTGAAGCTTTCTTT. This translates into CASRGQSTEAFF.

This clonotype was observed a few times. The chain recombines TRBV25-1 with TRBJ1-2; D not resolved. Germline CDR1 reads MGHDK; CDR2 reads SYGVNS. Trimming left V 6 bases short and J 2 bases short, with 7 bases between. This CDR3 is 12 amino acids long. CDR3 coding DNA: TGTGCCAGCAGAGGCCCCAACTATGGCTACACCTTC. It specifies CASRGPNYGYTF.

This clonotype was counted many times. This chain connects TRBV19 to TRBJ1-1; unclear D gene. Per the germline V gene, CDR1 is LNHDA and CDR2 is SQIVND (reference sequence). This CDR3 comprises 12 residues. The V and J ends lost 10 bases and 1 base respectively, with 10 bases between them. The CDR3 loop is CATRRGNTEAFF. The CDR3 DNA sequence: TGTGCCACCCGACGGGGGAACACTGAAGCTTTCTTT.

The chain employs TRBV7-9 and TRBJ2-7, with 8 bases identical to TRBD1. With 5 bases clipped from V and 2 bases from J, the junction kept 5 bases outside the gene matches. Germline V CDR1 and CDR2: SEHNR, FQNEAQ (reference sequence). The CDR3 length is 14 residues. The DNA of the CDR3 is TGTGCCAGCAGCCCGGACAGGGCCGCCTACGAGCAGTACTTC. This encodes CASSPDRAAYEQYF. Looking up the rest from reference TRBV7-9 and TRBJ2-7 gives the full variable domain: DTGVSQNPRHKITKRGQNVTFRCDPISEHNRLYWYRQTLGQGPEFLTYFQNEAQLEKSRLLSDRFSAERPKGSFSTLEIQRTEQGDSAMYLCASSPDRAAYEQYFGPGTRLTVT.